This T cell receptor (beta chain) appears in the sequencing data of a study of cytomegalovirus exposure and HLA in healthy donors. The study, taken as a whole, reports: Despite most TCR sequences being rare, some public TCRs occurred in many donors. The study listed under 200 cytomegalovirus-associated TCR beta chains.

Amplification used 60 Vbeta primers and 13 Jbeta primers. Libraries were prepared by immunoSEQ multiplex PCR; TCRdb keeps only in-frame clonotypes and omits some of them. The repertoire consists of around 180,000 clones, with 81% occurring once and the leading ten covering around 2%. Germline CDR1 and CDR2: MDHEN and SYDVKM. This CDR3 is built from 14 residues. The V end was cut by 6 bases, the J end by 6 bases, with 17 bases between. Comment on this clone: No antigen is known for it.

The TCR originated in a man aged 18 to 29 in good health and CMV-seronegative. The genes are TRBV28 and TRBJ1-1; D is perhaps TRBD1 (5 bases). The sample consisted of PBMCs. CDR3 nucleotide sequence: TGTGCCAGCAGCCCATCAGGGCCGTGGGCTGAAGCTTTCTTT. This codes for CASSPSGPWAEAFF.